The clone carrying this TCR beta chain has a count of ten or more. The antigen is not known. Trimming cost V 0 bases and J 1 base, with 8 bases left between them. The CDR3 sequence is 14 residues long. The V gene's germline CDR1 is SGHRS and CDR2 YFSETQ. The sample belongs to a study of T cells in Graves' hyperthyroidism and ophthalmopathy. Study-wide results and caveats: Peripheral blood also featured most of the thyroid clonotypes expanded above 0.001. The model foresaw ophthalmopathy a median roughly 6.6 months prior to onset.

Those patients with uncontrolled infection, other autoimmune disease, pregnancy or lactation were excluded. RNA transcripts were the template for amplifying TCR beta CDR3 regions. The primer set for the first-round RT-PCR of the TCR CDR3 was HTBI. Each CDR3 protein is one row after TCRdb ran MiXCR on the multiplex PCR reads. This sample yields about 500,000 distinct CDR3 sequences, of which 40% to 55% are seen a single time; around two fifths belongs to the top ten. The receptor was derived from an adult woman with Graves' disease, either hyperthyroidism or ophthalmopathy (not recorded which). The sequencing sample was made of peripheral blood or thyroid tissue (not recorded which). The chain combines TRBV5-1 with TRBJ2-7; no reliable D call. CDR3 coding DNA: TGCGCCAGCAGCTTGGCGGTAGGATCCTACGAGCAGTACTTC. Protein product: CASSLAVGSYEQYF.